Following are 26 T cell receptor beta chains from one sample sequenced in a study of CD8+ T cells in alopecia areata. Treatment specified: oral pan-JAK inhibitor, 5-10 mg twice daily. Extraction of RNA preceded its reverse transcription into cDNA, which served as the sequencing template. TCRdb's table, derived via immunoSEQ multiplex PCR, lists solely in-frame clones and lacks some. The sample carries around 150,000 clones, roughly four fifths recorded once. The sequencing used CD8+ T cells sorted from blood, collected at week 4, from a patient treated with tofacitinib. The origin of the receptors is a human donor with alopecia areata.

J is TRBJ2-3 and V is TRBV5-1, with 8 bases identical to TRBD1. The CDR3 is made up of 14 amino acids. Germline V gene data show CDR1 as SGHRS and CDR2 as YFSETQ. V was clipped by 4 bases and J by 7 bases; unmatched bases: 8. The chain's CDR3 is CASSAGQGRNTQYF. For the CDR3, the DNA is TGCGCCAGCAGCGCCGGACAGGGACGAAATACGCAGTATTTT.

This clone occurred a few times. The chain has TRBV29-1 and TRBJ2-7, with 7 bases matching TRBD1. Losses at the gene ends were 7 bases for V and 7 bases for J; bases not matched to a gene: 7. Germline V gene sequence: CDR1 SQVTM, CDR2 ANQGSEA. This CDR3 comprises 11 residues. The CDR3 loop reads CSARTGWEQYF. The CDR3, as DNA: TGCAGCGCTAGGACAGGATGGGAGCAGTACTTC.

This rearrangement joins TRBV7-9 to TRBJ2-2; 8 bases align to TRBD1. Losses at the gene ends were 4 bases for V and 1 base for J; bases not matched to a gene: 2. The CDR3 consists of 15 residues. The germline CDR1 and CDR2 sequences are SEHNR and FQNEAQ (reference sequence). The CDR3 DNA reads TGTGCCAGCAGCTGGGGACAGGAGAACACCGGGGAGCTGTTTTTT. As protein: CASSWGQENTGELFF.

This chain links TRBV2 with TRBJ2-7; D tentatively fits TRBD1 or TRBD2 (5 bases each). The germline V gene encodes CDR1 SNHLY and CDR2 FYNNEI. Trimming stripped 4 bases from V and 2 bases from J, with 12 bases between. This CDR3 comprises 14 residues. CDR3 protein: CASSVGDGAYEQYF. The CDR3 DNA reads TGTGCCAGCAGTGTCGGGGACGGCGCCTACGAGCAGTACTTC. Using reference TRBV2 and TRBJ2-7 for the parts outside the CDR3, the full variable domain is EPEVTQTPSHQVTQMGQEVILRCVPISNHLYFYWYRQILGQKVEFLVSFYNNEISEKSEIFDDQFSVERPDGSNFTLKIRSTKLEDSAMYFCASSVGDGAYEQYFGPGTRLTVT.

The chain couples TRBV2 to TRBJ2-3; the D is unclear. Germline CDR1 is SNHLY and CDR2 is FYNNEI. The CDR3 loop spans 11 amino acids. V lost 6 bases and J lost 3, with 4 bases in between. The CDR3 sequence is CASSRTDTQYF. CDR3 DNA sequence: TGTGCCAGCAGCCGAACAGATACGCAGTATTTT.

The rearrangement uses TRBV4-3 and TRBJ2-5; no definite D call. The DNA end is more similar to TRBJ2-7, so the J call may be wrong. Germline CDR1 and CDR2: LGHNA and YSLEER. The CDR3 contains 13 residues. Here the CDR3 reads CASSQDNDYEQYF. In DNA form, the CDR3 reads TGCGCCAGCAGCCAAGACAACGACTACGAGCAGTACTTC.

This clone has a single count. The chain uses TRBV10-1 and TRBJ2-3; D is uncertain. CDR1 is WNHNN and CDR2 is SYGVQD in the germline V gene (reference sequence). V was clipped by 2 bases and J by 2 bases, with 14 bases between them. The CDR3 has 16 amino acids. The CDR3 nucleotides are TGCGCCAGCAGTGAGGGTAGGGCTACTCTCACAGATACGCAGTATTTT. This sequence encodes CASSEGRATLTDTQYF.

This clone was picked up one time. The rearrangement links TRBV5-1 to TRBJ2-3, with TRBD2 matching over 11 bases. Germline CDR1 reads SGHRS; CDR2 reads YFSETQ. V shed 4 bases and J 2 bases; nucleotides not matched to a gene: 9. The CDR3 is 17 residues long. The CDR3 sequence is CASSPYPGLADTDTQYF. DNA of the CDR3: TGCGCCAGCAGCCCCTACCCGGGACTAGCGGACACAGATACGCAGTATTTT.

This clone was picked up a small number of times. V gene TRBV29-1 combines with J gene TRBJ2-1, with D possibly being TRBD1 (6 bases). The CDR3 covers 16 residues. Germline V gene sequence: CDR1 SQVTM, CDR2 ANQGSEA. V gave up 2 bases and J gave up 7 bases, with 21 bases separating them. The CDR3, as DNA: TGCAGCGTTGAATTCTTCGGCCGGGACAAAATAAATGAGCAGTTCTTC. Its translation: CSVEFFGRDKINEQFF.

The V and J genes are TRBV6-5 and TRBJ2-5; 7 nucleotides agree with TRBD2. CDR3 size: 15 residues. Germline V gene lookup returns CDR1 MNHEY and CDR2 SVGAGI. J gave up 4 bases and V 0 bases, and 5 bases lay outside the gene matches. The CDR3 region is CASSYSRGGGETQYF. CDR3 nucleotide sequence: TGTGCCAGCAGTTACTCGAGGGGCGGGGGAGAGACCCAGTACTTC.

The chain joins TRBV12-2 to TRBJ2-4; TRBD1, the D gene given by the table, was not confirmed from the DNA. TRBV12-2 is marked as a pseudogene. The CDR3 loop spans 17 amino acids. This CDR3 reads CASRLEGKVMAKNIQYF. The CDR3 nucleotides are TGTGCAAGTCGCTTAGAGGGGAAAGTGATGGCCAAAAACATTCAGTACTTC.

V gene TRBV10-3 combines with J gene TRBJ1-1; D unclear. Trimming cost V 6 bases and J 0 bases, with 8 bases left between them. CDR1 and CDR2 from the germline V gene are ENHRY and SYGVKD. The CDR3 runs 13 residues. CDR3 in DNA: TGTGCCATCAGGGCGGACTTGAACACTGAAGCTTTCTTT. Its translation: CAIRADLNTEAFF.

The table lists this clone with a few counts. The genes are TRBV11-2 and TRBJ2-7; 7 bases are shared with TRBD2. CDR1 is SGHAT, CDR2 FQNNGV, per germline. This CDR3 spans 15 amino acids. V was pared by 5 bases and J by 3 bases, with 10 bases of the junction left unmatched. The CDR3 here is CASSGLAGDVYEQYF. For the CDR3, the DNA is TGTGCCAGCAGCGGACTTGCGGGGGATGTCTACGAGCAGTACTTC.

This chain joins TRBV10-3 and TRBJ2-5, with D possibly being TRBD1 (5 bases). V was trimmed by 6 bases and J by 3 bases, leaving 11 bases between them. The CDR3 loop spans 13 amino acids. CDR1 is ENHRY and CDR2 is SYGVKD in the germline V gene. CDR3 DNA: TGTGCCATCAGGGACCTAGGGGAAGAGACCCAGTACTTC. As protein: CAIRDLGEETQYF.

The chain joins TRBV4-1 to TRBJ2-7; no clear D. CDR1 is MGHRA, CDR2 YSYEKL, per germline. The CDR3 consists of 15 residues. Trimming removed 0 bases from V and 3 bases from J, with 12 bases in between. CDR3 region: CASSQDVAVGYEQYF. As DNA, the CDR3 is TGCGCCAGCAGCCAAGACGTGGCAGTAGGCTACGAGCAGTACTTC.

The J gene is TRBJ2-5, the V gene TRBV27; TRBD1 aligns across 8 bases. CDR1 and CDR2 from the germline V gene are MNHEY and SMNVEV (reference sequence). With 2 bases clipped from V and 4 bases from J, the junction kept 6 bases outside the gene matches. CDR3 length equals 15 residues. The CDR3 DNA sequence: TGTGCCAGCAGTTTACAACAGGGGGTAATAGAGACCCAGTACTTC. Translating it yields CASSLQQGVIETQYF.

The rearrangement links TRBV7-9 to TRBJ2-7, with D perhaps matching TRBD2 (6 bases). The CDR3 has 16 amino acids. The ends were cut back, 4 bases at V and 3 bases at J, with 19 bases in the middle. Per germline, CDR1 SEHNR and CDR2 FQNEAQ (reference sequence). CDR3 DNA sequence: TGTGCCAGCAGCTCCCTTAGGACAATGGGAGGCTACGAGCAGTACTTC. Its protein is CASSSLRTMGGYEQYF.

The chain links TRBV7-9 to TRBJ2-7; 8 nucleotides match TRBD2. Trimming at V came to 3 bases and at J to 2 bases, leaving 12 bases not matched to a gene. Germline V gene sequence: CDR1 SEHNR, CDR2 FQNEAQ (reference sequence). This CDR3 has 17 amino acids. CDR3 sequence: CASSLDPVRGGAYEQYF. CDR3 bases: TGTGCCAGCAGCTTGGACCCTGTTCGGGGGGGAGCCTACGAGCAGTACTTC.

The rearrangement uses TRBV7-9 and TRBJ2-5; 7 bases align to TRBD1. With 6 bases clipped from V and 2 bases from J, the junction kept 3 bases outside the gene matches. The CDR3 has 13 residues. CDR1 and CDR2 (germline): SEHNR, FQNEAQ (reference sequence). CDR3: CASRPQGQETQYF. CDR3 bases: TGTGCCAGCAGACCACAGGGGCAAGAGACCCAGTACTTC. The variable domain in full, completed from reference TRBV7-9 and TRBJ2-5, reads DTGVSQNPRHKITKRGQNVTFRCDPISEHNRLYWYRQTLGQGPEFLTYFQNEAQLEKSRLLSDRFSAERPKGSFSTLEIQRTEQGDSAMYLCASRPQGQETQYFGPGTRLLVL.

This clone was seen a single time. Other DNA sequences within the sample encode an identical CDR3. This chain connects TRBV6-5 to TRBJ2-1, with D hard to call. V dropped 2 bases and J dropped 4 bases, with 6 bases sitting between them. Looked up from germline, CDR1 is MNHEY and CDR2 is SVGAGI. This CDR3 comprises 13 residues. CDR3 loop: CASSYSSYNEQFF. The DNA of the CDR3 is TGTGCCAGCAGTTACAGCTCTTACAATGAGCAGTTCTTC.

This clone was counted between two and nine times. V is TRBV29-1 and J is TRBJ2-7; possible D gene TRBD2, 6 bases. With 5 bases removed from V and 1 base from J, the gap between germline ends came to 12 bases. This CDR3 is built from 13 residues. Germline-derived CDR1 and CDR2 are SQVTM and ANQGSEA. The CDR3 is CSVLLGRSYEQYF. CDR3 DNA: TGCAGCGTTCTTTTAGGGAGGTCCTACGAGCAGTACTTC.

The V gene is TRBV11-2, the J gene TRBJ2-3; tentative D call: TRBD1 (5 bases). The V and J ends lost 0 bases and 5 bases respectively, with 6 bases between them. CDR1 SGHAT and CDR2 FQNNGV come from the germline V gene. This CDR3 comprises 13 residues. The CDR3 sequence is CASSLERGDTQYF. As DNA, the CDR3 is TGTGCCAGCAGCTTAGAAAGGGGAGATACGCAGTATTTT.

This clone has just one count. The rearrangement links TRBV2 to TRBJ1-2; tentatively, D is TRBD1 (5 bases). V lost 11 bases to trimming and J lost 4 bases, with 17 bases between them. CDR3 length equals 13 residues. Germline V gives CDR1 SNHLY, CDR2 FYNNEI. CDR3 DNA sequence: TGTGCCCGAATGACAGTGGAGTTCTATGGCTACACCTTC. It translates to CARMTVEFYGYTF.

This sequence joins TRBV7-2 and TRBJ1-1; 9 bases agree with TRBD1. Germline values: CDR1 SGHTA, CDR2 FQGNSA. Trimming removed 4 bases from V and 3 bases from J; junction bases left unmatched: 3. The CDR3 totals 14 residues. The CDR3 bases are TGTGCCAGCAGCTACAGGGGGCCGTACACTGAAGCTTTCTTT. Amino acids: CASSYRGPYTEAFF.

The CDR3 sequence: CASSLVNEKEMGQPQHF. DNA of the CDR3: TGTGCCAGCAGTCTTGTAAACGAAAAGGAAATGGGTCAGCCCCAGCATTTT. V usage is TRBV28 and J usage is TRBJ1-5; no reliable D call. The V gene's germline CDR1 is MDHEN and CDR2 SYDVKM. The V end was cut by 5 bases, the J end by 6 bases, with 23 bases between. This CDR3 is built from 17 residues. The whole variable domain, filled in from reference TRBV28 and TRBJ1-5, reads DVKVTQSSRYLVKRTGEKVFLECVQDMDHENMFWYRQDPGLGLRLIYFSYDVKMKEKGDIPEGYSVSREKKERFSLILESASTNQTSMYLCASSLVNEKEMGQPQHFGDGTRLSIL.

The chain links TRBV4-2 to TRBJ2-3; possible D gene TRBD2, 6 bases. Germline V gene sequence: CDR1 LGHNA, CDR2 YNFKEQ. Between the trimmed V and J ends, which lost 8 bases and 4 bases, there was a span of 10 bases. This CDR3 has 12 amino acids. The CDR3 nucleotides read TGTGCCAGCGGCGGGGCCCCAGATACGCAGTATTTT. Protein sequence: CASGGAPDTQYF.